This paragraph reports one TCR beta chain. This specimen comes from a study of PD-L1 blockade in urothelial cancer. From germline, CDR1 is SNHLY and CDR2 FYNNEI. The CDR3 loop spans 17 amino acids. J gave up 0 bases and V 7 bases, and 15 bases lay outside the gene matches. Assay: immunoSEQ multiplex PCR; the TCRdb copy retains only in-frame clones and omits some. Among tens of thousands of clones, roughly 90% were seen once, and the ten largest hold approximately 32%. This clonotype originated in a man aged 60 to 69 with urothelial cancer. Specimen: PBMCs, collected around atezolizumab (anti-PD-L1) treatment. This sequence joins TRBV2 and TRBJ2-7; 7 bases align to TRBD2. CDR3 amino acids: CASTKWRGSGISYEQYF. CDR3 bases: TGTGCCAGCACCAAGTGGCGCGGGAGCGGGATCTCCTACGAGCAGTACTTC.